Listed below are T cell receptor beta chains from one sample, sequenced in a study of T-cell memory formation after mild COVID-19. TCRdb analysed the 5' RACE reads with MiXCR anew, one entry per CDR3 protein. Of around 82,000 distinct CDR3 sequences listed, around 13% were seen once; the top ten hold around two fifths. The source material was PBMCs or a T cell subset sorted from them (not recorded which). The receptors stem from a man younger than 35 who had mild COVID-19 (a few samples of this study predate the infection). Cell type and time point are not known. Both conserved end residues are part of each CDR3. A D gene is named only where the DNA matches it firmly. The size entry is marked missing in some rows and otherwise reads once, few, many or a size class.

j_call v_call clone_size d_call cdr3_aa cdr3_nt
TRBJ1-2 TRBV29-1 . TRBD1 CSVYRGYGYTF TGCAGCGTGTACAGGGGCTATGGCTACACCTTC
TRBJ2-5 TRBV29-1 many . CSVWLQETQYF TGCAGCGTTTGGCTCCAAGAGACCCAGTACTTC
TRBJ2-3 TRBV7-9 many . CASSPLTLTDTQYF TGTGCCAGCAGCCCGCTGACCCTCACAGATACGCAGTATTTT
TRBJ2-1 TRBV20-1 few . CSAFLTGTDRLDYNEQFF TGCAGTGCTTTCCTTACCGGGACCGACCGATTGGACTACAATGAGCAGTTCTTC
TRBJ1-2 TRBV7-6 . . CASSLAVPRWDHAAELPYGYTF TGTGCCAGCAGCTTAGCGGTCCCCAGGTGGGACCACGCGGCAGAATTACCCTATGGCTACACCTTC
TRBJ1-4 TRBV12-3/TRBV12-4 . . CASSDGGSELFF TGTGCCAGCAGTGATGGGGGATCTGAACTGTTTTTT
TRBJ2-5 TRBV7-6 few . CASSSRTSQETQYF TGTGCCAGCAGCTCCCGGACATCCCAAGAGACCCAGTACTTC
TRBJ1-5 TRBV19 . TRBD1 CASSTRQGSNQPQHF TGTGCCAGTAGTACAAGACAGGGGAGCAATCAGCCCCAGCATTTT
TRBJ1-2 TRBV12-3/TRBV12-4 . . CASSSSPTDEGGLYGYTF TGTGCCAGCAGCTCCTCCCCGACGGATGAGGGGGGCCTCTATGGCTACACCTTC
TRBJ1-5 TRBV29-1 few . CSVEEGGINQPQHF TGCAGCGTTGAAGAAGGAGGAATCAATCAGCCCCAGCATTTT
TRBJ1-2 TRBV12-3/TRBV12-4 many . CASTQVVEYGYTF TGTGCCAGCACCCAAGTTGTAGAGTATGGCTACACCTTC
TRBJ1-1 TRBV7-6 few . CASSVDGNTEAFF TGTGCCAGCAGCGTCGACGGGAACACTGAAGCTTTCTTT
TRBJ1-1 TRBV6-1 few . CASSEAGGGGTEAFF TGTGCCAGCAGTGAAGCTGGTGGGGGCGGGACTGAAGCTTTCTTT
TRBJ2-3 TRBV7-2 few TRBD2 CASSSLAGGPWGDTQYF TGTGCCAGCAGCTCCCTAGCGGGGGGGCCCTGGGGAGATACGCAGTATTTT
TRBJ1-1 TRBV2 . TRBD1 CASRVLGQGGQTEAFF TGTGCCAGCAGAGTATTGGGACAGGGAGGACAGACTGAAGCTTTCTTT
TRBJ2-5 TRBV7-6 few TRBD1 CASSSQPSTGYKETQYF TGTGCCAGCAGCTCCCAACCCTCGACAGGGTATAAGGAGACCCAGTACTTC
TRBJ1-4 TRBV5-4 . . CASSFFGGANEKLFF TGTGCCAGCAGCTTCTTCGGCGGTGCGAATGAAAAACTGTTTTTT
TRBJ1-2 TRBV2 few TRBD1 CASNTDARGYGYTF TGTGCCAGCAACACCGACGCCAGGGGGTATGGCTACACCTTC
TRBJ2-4 TRBV4-3 . TRBD2 CASSQGRLAGLSKNIQYF TGCGCCAGCAGCCAAGGGCGTCTAGCGGGTCTCTCCAAAAACATTCAGTACTTC
TRBJ2-7 TRBV7-2 . . CASSIRDSYEQYF TGTGCCAGCAGCATCCGGGACTCCTACGAGCAGTACTTC
TRBJ1-4 TRBV5-1 . . CASSPRTPTSEKLFF TGCGCCAGCAGCCCGCGGACTCCCACGAGTGAAAAACTGTTTTTT
TRBJ2-1 TRBV7-3 few TRBD1 CASSLNRGQGYNEQFF TGTGCCAGCAGCTTAAACAGGGGGCAGGGCTACAATGAGCAGTTCTTC
TRBJ2-1 TRBV13 few . CASSSVEGGSYNEQFF TGTGCCAGCAGCTCGGTGGAGGGGGGTTCCTACAATGAGCAGTTCTTC
TRBJ2-5 TRBV7-9 few . CASGLPTQVTQYF TGTGCCAGCGGACTACCGACCCAAGTGACCCAGTACTTC
TRBJ2-4 TRBV5-1 . TRBD1 CASRSGQGIGNIQYF TGCGCCAGCAGGTCAGGACAGGGCATAGGAAACATTCAGTACTTC
TRBJ1-2 TRBV24-1 . . CAIHPGYYGYTF TGTGCCATCCATCCCGGGTACTATGGCTACACCTTC
TRBJ2-7 TRBV4-1 . . CASSQSPVSVVEQYF TGCGCCAGCAGCCAATCCCCAGTTTCCGTCGTCGAGCAGTACTTC
TRBJ1-5 TRBV7-9 . . CASSFYLIGTPNQPQHF TGTGCCAGCAGCTTTTATTTGATAGGGACTCCCAATCAGCCCCAGCATTTT
TRBJ1-1 TRBV6-1 . . CASSPYGEGWTEAFF TGTGCCAGCAGTCCCTACGGGGAGGGTTGGACTGAAGCTTTCTTT
TRBJ2-1 TRBV7-2 many TRBD2 CASSFGRGGRSSYNEQFF TGTGCCAGCAGCTTTGGTCGGGGGGGCAGAAGCTCCTACAATGAGCAGTTCTTC
TRBJ1-1 TRBV7-9 . . CASSLGVFTEAFF TGTGCCAGCAGCTTAGGGGTATTCACTGAAGCTTTCTTT
TRBJ1-1 TRBV12-3/TRBV12-4 few . CASSRTTEAFF TGTGCCAGCAGCCGGACCACTGAAGCTTTCTTT
TRBJ2-4 TRBV12-3/TRBV12-4 many . CASSSSGGGLAKNIQYF TGTGCCAGCAGTTCCTCAGGGGGGGGCCTGGCCAAAAACATTCAGTACTTC
TRBJ2-2 TRBV12-3/TRBV12-4 few . CASSFSAGATGELFF TGTGCCAGCAGTTTCTCGGCAGGGGCCACCGGGGAGCTGTTTTTT
TRBJ2-1 TRBV19 . . CASSIGVGEQFF TGTGCCAGTAGTATCGGTGTAGGGGAGCAGTTCTTC
TRBJ1-2 TRBV29-1 few . CSVEQGWYGYTF TGCAGCGTTGAGCAGGGTTGGTATGGCTACACCTTC
TRBJ2-5 TRBV6-5 few . CASTHRTMGETQYF TGTGCCAGCACTCATCGGACGATGGGAGAGACCCAGTACTTC
TRBJ2-1 TRBV27 few TRBD1 CASSQTGYNEQFF TGTGCCAGCAGCCAGACAGGGTACAATGAGCAGTTCTTC
TRBJ2-5 TRBV10-3 . TRBD2 CAIRAGGQETQYF TGTGCCATCAGAGCCGGGGGGCAAGAGACCCAGTACTTC
TRBJ2-2 TRBV6-2/TRBV6-3 . . CASSMGYQWGTGELFF TGTGCCAGCAGTATGGGATACCAGTGGGGCACCGGGGAGCTGTTTTTT
TRBJ2-1 TRBV2 once . CASSEGHEQFF TGTGCCAGCAGTGAGGGCCATGAGCAGTTCTTC
TRBJ2-6 TRBV7-3 many . CASSLDSTGANVLTF TGTGCCAGCAGCTTAGATTCAACTGGGGCCAACGTCCTGACTTTC
TRBJ1-5 TRBV5-1 . TRBD1 CASSLAGTDNQPQHF TGCGCCAGCAGCTTGGCCGGGACAGACAATCAGCCCCAGCATTTT
TRBJ1-2 TRBV28 . . CASSTSGSGYGYTF TGTGCCAGCAGCACGAGCGGGTCCGGATATGGCTACACCTTC
TRBJ2-7 TRBV4-1 few TRBD1 CASSQGQGAYEQYF TGCGCCAGCAGCCAAGGCCAGGGGGCCTACGAGCAGTACTTC